Shown below are 5 T cell receptor beta chains from a single sample sequenced in a study of T-cell reconstitution after alpha-beta-depleted transplantation in children (dated by TCRdb to about 2016). To prepare the library, PCR was applied. These reads were obtained on an Illumina HiSeq 2500. To normalize quantification of the TCRbeta repertoire, the TCR libraries were built with molecular barcoding that relied on unique molecular identifiers. In TCRdb, the public reads were trimmed at Q25 with fastp and aligned with MiXCR, with productive beta chains retained. Each record represents a unique CDR3 protein, reported with the most common genes and DNA among its rows. Counted in this sample were about 300,000 distinct CDR3 sequences; around 7.3% of them appeared once. Approximately 9.1% of the sample goes to the ten largest clones. The sample's treatment or condition label, decoded: allogeneic hematopoietic cell transplantation with graft depleted of TCRalphabeta T cells and CD19 B cells.

No antigen has been assigned to these receptors. Study-level results and caveats: Hyperexpanded clone frequencies declined over subsequent months; after one year, T-cell counts and TCRbeta diversity were mostly attributed to newly produced T cells.

This specimen was peripheral blood, taken 360 days after TCRalphabeta/CD19-depleted stem cell transplant. These TCRs come from a female patient between 2 and 15 years old who had a stem cell transplant for Fanconi anemia, so the T cells may come from the graft donor.

The chain employs TRBV7-2 and TRBJ1-1; D is undetermined. This CDR3 contains 13 residues. V was shortened by 8 bases and J by 1 base, with 11 bases between the two germline ends. From germline, CDR1 is SGHTA and CDR2 FQGNSA. CDR3 loop: CASATNRNTEAFF. The CDR3 bases are TGTGCCAGCGCCACGAACAGGAACACTGAAGCTTTCTTT. The variable domain in full, completed from reference TRBV7-2 and TRBJ1-1, reads GAGVSQSPSNKVTEKGKDVELRCDPISGHTALYWYRQSLGQGLEFLIYFQGNSAPDKSGLPSDRFSAERTGGSVSTLTIQRTQQEDSAVYLCASATNRNTEAFFGQGTRLTVV.

This clonotype has at least ten counts. J is TRBJ2-3 and V is TRBV7-8; maybe TRBD2 (5 bases). This CDR3 has 13 residues. The V gene lost 0 bases and the J gene lost 6 bases, with 7 bases spanning the gap. Per the germline V gene, CDR1 is SGHVS and CDR2 is FQNEAQ. The chain's CDR3 is CASSLAQRDTQYF. DNA of the CDR3: TGTGCCAGCAGCTTAGCGCAGCGGGATACGCAGTATTTT.

This clonotype appeared many times. V usage is TRBV10-2 and J usage is TRBJ2-2; D is perhaps TRBD2 (5 bases). Per germline, CDR1 WSHSY and CDR2 SAAADI. This CDR3 is built from 14 residues. The V gene lost 4 bases and the J gene lost 2 bases, with 8 bases spanning the gap. The CDR3 here is CASSASGNTGELFF. CDR3 in DNA: TGCGCCAGCAGTGCCAGCGGTAACACCGGGGAGCTGTTTTTT.

Only a few counts were recorded for this clonotype. V usage is TRBV12-3 or TRBV12-4 and J usage is TRBJ1-1; maybe TRBD1 (6 bases). V lost 9 bases and J 8 bases, leaving 25 bases between the germline ends. The CDR3 runs 15 residues. The CDR3 coding sequence is TGTGCCAGTCGCGGCGGGGGCAGGGCACGTTTGGAAGCTTTCTTT. Protein: CASRGGGRARLEAFF.

This clonotype was found many times. This chain uses TRBV7-9 with TRBJ2-1, with 8 bases matching TRBD2. Trimming cost V 2 bases and J 5 bases; bases outside gene matches: 8. The germline V gene has CDR1 SEHNR and CDR2 FQNEAQ (reference sequence). The CDR3 is 16 amino acids. CDR3 residues: CASSLNYQAGDNEQFF. CDR3 bases: TGTGCCAGCAGCTTAAATTACCAAGCGGGAGACAATGAGCAGTTCTTC. The whole variable domain, filled in from reference TRBV7-9 and TRBJ2-1, reads DTGVSQNPRHKITKRGQNVTFRCDPISEHNRLYWYRQTLGQGPEFLTYFQNEAQLEKSRLLSDRFSAERPKGSFSTLEIQRTEQGDSAMYLCASSLNYQAGDNEQFFGPGTRLTVL.